This TCR beta chain was sequenced for a study of OX40 agonist ivuxolimab in advanced cancers. On the study more broadly: Patients assigned to dose escalation were diagnosed with hepatocellular carcinoma, melanoma, renal cell or head and neck cancer.

Per the germline V gene, CDR1 is SGHRS and CDR2 is YFSETQ. Trimming took 0 bases from V and 5 from J, leaving 21 bases between them. This CDR3 region has 17 residues. Enrollment shut out patients with autoimmune disease history or systemic immunosuppression. Sampling times: baseline, cycle 4 day 1, cycle 7 day 1. As concerns this clone: The antigen remains undetermined.

General study findings and limits: The investigators did not determine what antigen specificity the expanded peripheral T cells had.

Method: immunoSEQ multiplex PCR; TCRdb's copy keeps in-frame clones and lacks some. The sample comprises some 83,000 clones, 70% to 90% of which are singletons, and 1.5% to 2% rests with the top ten. The TCR was taken from an adult with an advanced solid tumor such as melanoma, head and neck, liver or kidney cancer. The source was CD4+ or CD8+ T cells sorted from blood, collected in a trial of the OX40 agonist ivuxolimab. The gene calls are TRBV5-1 and TRBJ2-7; D is possibly TRBD2 (6 bases). The CDR3 bases are TGCGCCAGCAGCTTGGATGGGTGGGGACTCCGTCCTCACGAGCAGTACTTC. Protein product: CASSLDGWGLRPHEQYF.